The text below deals with one TCR beta chain. This entry is derived from a study of neurological immune-mediated disorders. There are 15 residues in the CDR3. From germline, CDR1 is MNHEY and CDR2 SMNVEV (reference sequence). The V segment lost 6 bases and the J segment 2 bases; nucleotides outside the gene matches: 4. The cDNA was generated by 5'RACE with 10-nucleotide random UMIs. TCRdb processed the 5' RACE reads anew with MiXCR; each CDR3 protein has one entry. The sample lists around 70,000 distinct CDR3 sequences, roughly 5% seen once, with approximately 7% in the top ten. The TCR originated in a man aged 18 to 30 with multiple sclerosis. Sequenced material: PBMCs. The chain combines TRBV27 with TRBJ2-1, with 10 positions matching TRBD1. CDR3 sequence (DNA): TGTGCCAGCAGGCTGGGACAGGGGCCCTACAATGAGCAGTTCTTC. Translating it yields CASRLGQGPYNEQFF.